The rows below give T cell receptor beta chains drawn from one sample of a study of cytomegalovirus exposure and HLA in healthy donors. Method: immunoSEQ multiplex PCR; TCRdb's copy keeps in-frame clones and lacks some. Found here are about 160,000 clones, 80% of them singletons; the top ten hold approximately 4.5%. Sequencing input: PBMCs. The receptor set was obtained from a man aged 25 to 45 in good health and CMV-seronegative. The CDR3 runs from the conserved cysteine through the conserved F or W. A D gene is named only where the DNA matches it firmly. Size values are once, few and many counts, or a class for expanded clones, and some rows have none.

j_call v_call clone_size d_call cdr3_aa cdr3_nt
TRBJ1-1 TRBV11-2 . . CASSFGPNTEAFF TGTGCCAGCAGCTTTGGCCCGAACACTGAAGCTTTCTTT
TRBJ2-3 TRBV7-2 . TRBD2 CASSLEGTSGLGTDTQYF TGTGCCAGCAGCTTAGAAGGGACTAGCGGGCTCGGGACAGATACGCAGTATTTT
TRBJ2-1 TRBV7-3 . . CASSGGDYNEQFF TGTGCCAGCAGCGGAGGGGATTACAATGAGCAGTTCTTC
TRBJ1-2 TRBV5-1 . . CASSVDTALGYTF TGCGCCAGCAGCGTCGACACGGCCCTTGGCTACACCTTC
TRBJ1-4 TRBV19 . . CASSTRGQINEKLFF TGTGCCAGTAGTACCCGGGGACAAATCAACGAAAAACTGTTTTTT
TRBJ2-3 TRBV19 . TRBD2 CASSTLTSGSTDTQYF TGTGCCAGTAGTACTCTCACTAGCGGGAGCACAGATACGCAGTATTTT
TRBJ1-2 TRBV29-1 . TRBD1 CSAAGTGNYGYTF TGCAGCGCCGCCGGGACAGGGAACTATGGCTACACCTTC
TRBJ2-7 TRBV18 . TRBD1 CASSLGPGQATYEQYF TGTGCCAGCTCACTAGGACCGGGACAGGCAACCTACGAGCAGTACTTC
TRBJ2-2 TRBV27 . . CASSLGAFGELFF TGTGCCAGCAGTTTAGGAGCTTTCGGGGAGCTGTTTTTT
TRBJ1-1 TRBV11-2 . . CASSSVRKRVGTEAFF TGTGCCAGCAGCTCCGTTCGGAAGCGGGTTGGCACTGAAGCTTTCTTT
TRBJ2-1 TRBV4-2 . TRBD2 CASSQNLLSGSSYNEQFF TGTGCCAGCAGCCAGAACCTTTTAAGCGGGAGCTCCTACAATGAGCAGTTCTTC
TRBJ2-7 TRBV28 . TRBD1 CASSFPGTGAFYEQYF TGTGCCAGCAGTTTCCCTGGGACAGGGGCGTTCTACGAGCAGTACTTC
TRBJ1-2 TRBV7-2 . . CASSPQREGFGYGYTF TGTGCCAGCAGCCCTCAACGAGAGGGCTTTGGCTATGGCTACACCTTC
TRBJ1-5 TRBV19 . . CASSIDPGWASQPQHF TGTGCCAGTAGTATAGACCCGGGATGGGCCTCTCAGCCCCAGCATTTT
TRBJ2-1 TRBV9 . TRBD2 CASSASGGAIEQFF TGTGCCAGCAGCGCCAGCGGGGGGGCCATCGAGCAGTTCTTC
TRBJ2-3 TRBV18 . TRBD1 CASSLQGAGGTDTQYF TGTGCCAGCTCTCTACAGGGGGCAGGTGGCACAGATACGCAGTATTTT
TRBJ2-5 TRBV7-3 . . CASSSLGTRGTQYF TGTGCCAGCAGCTCGCTCGGGACTCGAGGGACCCAGTACTTC
TRBJ2-7 TRBV28 . . CASSLKVGEVGSVQYF TGTGCCAGCAGTTTAAAGGTGGGGGAGGTTGGGTCCGTGCAGTACTTC
TRBJ1-1 TRBV5-4 once TRBD1 CASSYLPRQGIEAFF TGTGCCAGCAGCTATTTACCGAGACAGGGAATTGAAGCTTTCTTT
TRBJ2-2 TRBV27 . . CASSLEVFTGELFF TGTGCCAGCAGTTTAGAGGTATTCACCGGGGAGCTGTTTTTT
TRBJ2-5 TRBV5-1 . . CASSRATAHAEETQYF TGCGCCAGCAGCAGGGCGACAGCCCACGCTGAGGAAACCCAGTACTTC
TRBJ1-1 TRBV30 . . CAWSSGDDTEAFF TGTGCCTGGTCCTCCGGGGATGACACTGAAGCTTTCTTT
TRBJ2-5 TRBV15 . . CATSLGQQETQYF TGTGCCACCAGCCTCGGACAGCAAGAGACCCAGTACTTC
TRBJ2-3 TRBV27 once TRBD1 CASSPTGGSTDTQYF TGTGCCAGCAGTCCTACAGGGGGGAGCACAGATACGCAGTATTTT